Sequencing of this T cell receptor beta chain was carried out in a study of shared clonotypes between healthy human individuals. Background on the study: For every donor, three CD4 naive, three CD4 memory, two CD8 naive and one CD8 memory plates were used.

Under the authors' procedure: Junction-only sequences without quality scores were provided by ImmunoSEQ, so filtering was different. Measured with immunoSEQ multiplex PCR; TCRdb has only the in-frame clones, and not every one. V, J and clone size are taken as reported in that table, and D and trimming were inferred from the DNA itself. The table includes a few hundred thousand clones, 80% to 90% detected once. Trimming left V 5 bases short and J 0 bases short, with 13 bases between. The CDR3 consists of 15 residues. The germline V gene has CDR1 SGHAT and CDR2 FQNNGV. The donors were adults (healthy and HIV-negative) with no recent acute infections or vaccinations.

Sequenced input: memory CD8+ T cells sorted from blood. Stated subset: CD45RO+ cells pooled with CCR7-negative TemRA cells. The clonotype comes from a man younger than 35 in good health. The J gene is TRBJ2-5, the V gene TRBV11-2; D is perhaps TRBD2 (5 bases). DNA of the CDR3: TGTGCCAGCAGCGCTTATCCCGGGGACCAAGAGACCCAGTACTTC. Residues: CASSAYPGDQETQYF.